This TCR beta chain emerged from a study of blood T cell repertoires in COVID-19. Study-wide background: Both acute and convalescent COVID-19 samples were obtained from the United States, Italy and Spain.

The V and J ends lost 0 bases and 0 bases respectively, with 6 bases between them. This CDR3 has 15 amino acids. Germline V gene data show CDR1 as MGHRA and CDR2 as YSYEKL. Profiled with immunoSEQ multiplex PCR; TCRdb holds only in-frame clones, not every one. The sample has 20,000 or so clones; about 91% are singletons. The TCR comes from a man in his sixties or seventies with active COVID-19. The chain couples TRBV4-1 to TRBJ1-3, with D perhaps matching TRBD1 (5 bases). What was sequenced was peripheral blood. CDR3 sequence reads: CASSQEDSSGNTIYF. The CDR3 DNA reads TGCGCCAGCAGCCAAGAAGACAGCTCTGGAAACACCATATATTTT.